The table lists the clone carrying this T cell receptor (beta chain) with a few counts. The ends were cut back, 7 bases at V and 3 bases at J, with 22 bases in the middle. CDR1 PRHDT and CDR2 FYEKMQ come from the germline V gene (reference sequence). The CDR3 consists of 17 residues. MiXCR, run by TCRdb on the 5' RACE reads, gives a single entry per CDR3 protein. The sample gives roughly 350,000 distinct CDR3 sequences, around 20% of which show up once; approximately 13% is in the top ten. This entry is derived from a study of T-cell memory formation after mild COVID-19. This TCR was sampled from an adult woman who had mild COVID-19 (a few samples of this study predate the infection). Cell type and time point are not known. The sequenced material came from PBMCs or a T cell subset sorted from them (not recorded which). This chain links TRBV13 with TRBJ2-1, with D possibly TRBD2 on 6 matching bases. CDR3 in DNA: TGTGCCAGCACCCCTCAAGCCCCGGGGGTGGGCTACAATGAGCAGTTCTTC. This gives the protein CASTPQAPGVGYNEQFF. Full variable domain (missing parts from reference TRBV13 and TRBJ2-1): AAGVIQSPRHLIKEKRETATLKCYPIPRHDTVYWYQQGPGQDPQFLISFYEKMQSDKGSIPDRFSAQQFSDYHSELNMSSLELGDSALYFCASTPQAPGVGYNEQFFGPGTRLTVL.